One and the same sample provided the 22 T cell receptor beta chains below, sequenced in a study of cytotoxic CD8 clonotypes in ibrutinib-treated CLL. Produced via immunoSEQ multiplex PCR; TCRdb's table is partial and in-frame only. The table shows under 150,000 clones, with around 80% occurring only once. The sample here was PBMCs, taken after 24 months of ibrutinib treatment. The receptors were gathered from a human donor with chronic lymphocytic leukemia.

The V and J genes are TRBV7-8 and TRBJ2-7; D ambiguous. Germline V CDR1 and CDR2: SGHVS, FQNEAQ. Trimming cost V 8 bases and J 0 bases, with 17 bases left between them. This CDR3 spans 15 amino acids. CDR3 coding DNA: TGTGCCAGCTCCCGGCCTGGCGGTAGCTCCTACGAGCAGTACTTC. Its translation is CASSRPGGSSYEQYF.

This clone was detected a few times. The V call is TRBV28, the J call TRBJ2-7; D perhaps matches TRBD1 (7 bases). From germline, CDR1 is MDHEN and CDR2 SYDVKM. The CDR3 spans 13 residues. Between the trimmed V and J ends, which lost 7 bases and 2 bases, there was a span of 12 bases. In nucleotides, the CDR3 is TGTGCCAGCACACAGGGGACTGCCTACGAGCAGTACTTC. This codes for CASTQGTAYEQYF.

To note about this clone: Relative to the germline gene, one junction end is altered; a read error may explain this. The CDR3 DNA reads as TGTGCCAGCAGCTTACCGGGACAGGGGTTCTTCTTC. It codes for CASSLPGQGFFF. The V and J genes are TRBV7-2 and TRBJ1-2, with TRBD1 matching 10 bases. CDR3 size: 12 residues. Looked up from germline, CDR1 is SGHTA and CDR2 is FQGNSA.

CDR3 sequence (DNA): TGTGCCAGCAGTTCCCCCCCGGGGGCCGGGGAGCTGTTTTTT. It specifies CASSSPPGAGELFF. The J gene is TRBJ2-2, the V gene TRBV27; possible D gene TRBD2, 6 bases. The CDR3 is 14 residues long. V gave up 4 bases and J gave up 6 bases, with 12 bases separating them. Germline CDR1 MNHEY, CDR2 SMNVEV (reference sequence).

This clone occurred once. V and J are TRBV11-2 and TRBJ2-3, with D perhaps being TRBD1 or TRBD2 (5 bases each). The germline gives CDR1 SGHAT, CDR2 FQNNGV. The CDR3 sequence is 12 residues long. Trimming left V 1 base short and J 6 bases short, with 5 bases between. The CDR3 loop is CASSLGGDTQYF. CDR3 nucleotide sequence: TGTGCCAGCAGCTTAGGGGGGGATACGCAGTATTTT.

V is TRBV6-5 and J is TRBJ1-6; D may be TRBD1 (6 bases). There are 15 residues in the CDR3. The V gene lost 6 bases and the J gene lost 10 bases, with 19 bases spanning the gap. Germline assignment: CDR1 MNHEY and CDR2 SVGAGI. The DNA for the CDR3 is TGTGCCAGCAGCCGGGAAGGGGGAGGTAAATCACCCCTCCACTTT. Translated, it gives CASSREGGGKSPLHF.

The chain links TRBV6-1 to TRBJ1-2; 8 positions agree with TRBD1. V shed 6 bases, J shed 10 bases, and the junction held 10 bases outside the gene matches. The germline V gene encodes CDR1 MNHNS and CDR2 SASEGT. The CDR3 has 13 amino acids. CDR3: CASRATGTGDYTF. As DNA, the CDR3 is TGTGCCAGCAGGGCTACCGGGACAGGAGACTACACCTTC.

V gene TRBV28 combines with J gene TRBJ1-4, with 8 bases matching TRBD1. Germline loops: CDR1 MDHEN, CDR2 SYDVKM. V dropped 6 bases and J dropped 2; count of bases not matched to a gene: 8. This CDR3 has 16 amino acids. CDR3 nucleotide sequence: TGTGCCAGCAGCCGACAGGGGTCGGTCACTAATGAAAAACTGTTTTTT. It is translated as CASSRQGSVTNEKLFF.

The rearrangement links TRBV7-3 to TRBJ2-6; D is ambiguous. Germline V gives CDR1 SGHTA, CDR2 FQGTGA. The CDR3 sequence is 15 residues long. V lost 3 bases and J lost 2, with 8 bases in between. The CDR3 region is CASSFGVAGANVLTF. The CDR3 nucleotides are TGTGCCAGCAGCTTTGGAGTTGCTGGGGCCAACGTCCTGACTTTC.

The chain couples TRBV5-4 to TRBJ2-7; the D gene is possibly TRBD1 (6 bases). This CDR3 is 15 amino acids long. The V gene's germline CDR1 is SGHNT and CDR2 YYREEE (reference sequence). V was shortened by 0 bases and J by 5 bases, with 15 bases between the two germline ends. CDR3 in DNA: TGTGCCAGCAGCTTGGCCGGGTACAGGGTCAACGAGCAGTACTTC. Its translation: CASSLAGYRVNEQYF.

This chain joins TRBV4-1 and TRBJ2-7, with TRBD1 identical over 12 bases. Germline CDR1 reads MGHRA; CDR2 reads YSYEKL. The CDR3 totals 16 residues. V gave up 0 bases and J gave up 2 bases; unmatched junction bases: 2. CDR3 nucleotide sequence: TGCGCCAGCAGCCAAGAGGGGACAGGGGGCCCCTACGAGCAGTACTTC. It codes for CASSQEGTGGPYEQYF.

V is TRBV14 and J is TRBJ1-2; D gene ambiguous. CDR1 is SGHDN and CDR2 is FVKESK in the germline V gene. Trimming cost V 5 bases and J 1 base, with 2 bases left between them. The CDR3 covers 11 residues. The CDR3 sequence: CASSDNYGYTF. The CDR3 nucleotides are TGTGCCAGCAGCGATAACTATGGCTACACCTTC.

This chain joins TRBV25-1 and TRBJ2-1; 7 bases agree with TRBD1. CDR1 is MGHDK and CDR2 is SYGVNS in the germline V gene. The CDR3 contains 15 residues. Unmatched junction bases numbered 14, after V lost 7 bases and J lost 8 bases. CDR3 nucleotides: TGTGCCAGCAAAAGGAGACAGGGCGAAGGGGATGAGCAGTTCTTC. Translation: CASKRRQGEGDEQFF. The full variable domain, with the rest looked up from reference TRBV25-1 and TRBJ2-1, is EADIYQTPRYLVIGTGKKITLECSQTMGHDKMYWYQQDPGMELHLIHYSYGVNSTEKGDLSSESTVSRIRTEHFPLTLESARPSHTSQYLCASKRRQGEGDEQFFGPGTRLTVL.

This chain links TRBV10-1 with TRBJ2-2, with 9 bases fitting TRBD2. The CDR3 has 18 residues. Per germline, CDR1 WNHNN and CDR2 SYGVQD (reference sequence). V gave up 6 bases and J gave up 0 bases; unmatched junction bases: 11. In DNA form, the CDR3 reads TGCGCCAGCAGGCCACCTCCTCGCGGGGGGGCGAACACCGGGGAGCTGTTTTTT. It codes for CASRPPPRGGANTGELFF.

The gene calls are TRBV30 and TRBJ2-6; 7 nucleotides line up with TRBD1. This CDR3 comprises 15 residues. The J segment lost 1 base and the V segment lost 5 bases, leaving 5 bases of the junction unmatched. CDR1 and CDR2 (germline): GTSNPN, SVGIG (reference sequence). CDR3 bases: TGTGCCTGGCAACAGACAGGGTCTGGGGCCAACGTCCTGACTTTC. Translation: CAWQQTGSGANVLTF.

This chain connects TRBV6-1 to TRBJ2-3; 9 positions agree with TRBD2. Germline CDR1 reads MNHNS; CDR2 reads SASEGT. Trimming at V came to 8 bases and at J to 4 bases, leaving 1 base not matched to a gene. The CDR3 extends over 12 amino acids. CDR3 bases: TGTGCCAGCGCGGGGGGGCCAGATACGCAGTATTTT. This codes for CASAGGPDTQYF.

The rearrangement links TRBV6-5 to TRBJ1-1, with D possibly being TRBD1 (5 bases). CDR1 is MNHEY and CDR2 is SVGAGI in the germline V gene. The CDR3 length is 13 residues. The ends were cut back, 3 bases at V and 7 bases at J, with 12 bases in the middle. CDR3 in amino acids: CASSYRTWGEAFF. The CDR3 DNA is TGTGCCAGCAGTTATCGGACATGGGGTGAAGCTTTCTTT.

The chain joins TRBV6-6 to TRBJ2-5, with D perhaps TRBD1 (6 bases). V was trimmed by 6 bases and J by 1 base, leaving 12 bases between them. The CDR3 totals 14 residues. Germline V lookup: CDR1 MNHNY, CDR2 SVGAGI (reference sequence). The DNA for the CDR3 is TGTGCCAGCAGCCCTAACAGGGCCCAAGAGACCCAGTACTTC. Translation gives CASSPNRAQETQYF.

V and J are TRBV10-3 and TRBJ2-6, with TRBD2 matching 10 bases. Germline-derived CDR1 and CDR2 are ENHRY and SYGVKD. J gave up 1 base and V 3 bases, and 12 bases lay outside the gene matches. The CDR3 runs 20 residues. This CDR3 is CAISDFLRLAGESGANVLTF. The CDR3 DNA sequence: TGTGCCATCAGTGACTTCTTGCGGCTAGCGGGGGAATCTGGGGCCAACGTCCTGACTTTC.

The chain uses TRBV2 and TRBJ2-5, with D possibly matching TRBD2 (5 bases). Germline assignment: CDR1 SNHLY and CDR2 FYNNEI. The ends were cut back, 1 base at V and 1 base at J, with 10 bases in the middle. The CDR3 is 15 residues long. CDR3: CASSEGPGSQETQYF. The CDR3 bases are TGTGCCAGCAGTGAAGGGCCGGGGAGCCAAGAGACCCAGTACTTC.

V gene TRBV16 combines with J gene TRBJ2-7; the D is unclear. This CDR3 has 11 amino acids. V shed 8 bases and J shed 3 bases, with 8 bases lying between them. Per germline, CDR1 KGHSY and CDR2 FQNENV. The CDR3 sequence: CASAQGYEQYF. DNA of the CDR3: TGTGCCAGCGCACAAGGCTACGAGCAGTACTTC.

The J gene is TRBJ1-5, the V gene TRBV28; perhaps TRBD1 as D (5 bases). CDR1 and CDR2 from the germline V gene are MDHEN and SYDVKM. The CDR3 consists of 16 residues. V was shortened by 6 bases and J by 2 bases, with 17 bases between the two germline ends. In DNA form, the CDR3 reads TGTGCCAGCAGGTTGGGAAAGGGACGTGGCAATCAGCCCCAGCATTTT. It is translated as CASRLGKGRGNQPQHF.